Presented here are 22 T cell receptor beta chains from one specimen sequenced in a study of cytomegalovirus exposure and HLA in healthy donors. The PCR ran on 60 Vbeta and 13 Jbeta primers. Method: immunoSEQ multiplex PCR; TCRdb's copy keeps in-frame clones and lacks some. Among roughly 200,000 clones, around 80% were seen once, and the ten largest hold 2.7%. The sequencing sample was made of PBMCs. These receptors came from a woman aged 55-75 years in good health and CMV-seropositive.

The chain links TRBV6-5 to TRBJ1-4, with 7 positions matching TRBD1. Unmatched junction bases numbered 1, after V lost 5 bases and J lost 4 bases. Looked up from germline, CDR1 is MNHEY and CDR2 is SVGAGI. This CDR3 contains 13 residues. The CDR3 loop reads CASSRDSNEKLFF. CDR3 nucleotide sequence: TGTGCCAGCAGTCGGGACAGTAATGAAAAACTGTTTTTT.

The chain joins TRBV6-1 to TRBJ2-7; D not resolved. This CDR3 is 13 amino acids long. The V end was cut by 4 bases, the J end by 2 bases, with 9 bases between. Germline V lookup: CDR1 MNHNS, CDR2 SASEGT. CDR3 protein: CASSAPATYEQYF. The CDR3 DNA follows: TGTGCCAGCAGTGCGCCAGCGACCTACGAGCAGTACTTC.

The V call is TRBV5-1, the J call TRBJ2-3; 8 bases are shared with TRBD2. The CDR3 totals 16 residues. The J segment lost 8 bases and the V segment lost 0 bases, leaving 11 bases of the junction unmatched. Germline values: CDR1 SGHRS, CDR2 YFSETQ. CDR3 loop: CASSLAFGGEIGTQYF. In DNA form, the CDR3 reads TGCGCCAGCAGCTTGGCCTTCGGGGGGGAAATAGGTACGCAGTATTTT.

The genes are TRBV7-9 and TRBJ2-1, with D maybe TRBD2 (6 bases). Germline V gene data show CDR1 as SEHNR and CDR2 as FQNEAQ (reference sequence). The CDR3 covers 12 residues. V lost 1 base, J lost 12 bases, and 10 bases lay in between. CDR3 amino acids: CASSLGPGGQFF. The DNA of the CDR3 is TGTGCCAGCAGCTTAGGGCCCGGGGGGCAGTTCTTC.

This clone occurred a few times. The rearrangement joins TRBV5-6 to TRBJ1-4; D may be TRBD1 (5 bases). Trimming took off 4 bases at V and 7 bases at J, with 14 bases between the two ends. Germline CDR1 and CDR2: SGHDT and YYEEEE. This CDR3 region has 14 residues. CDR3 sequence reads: CASSPMGGSEKLFF. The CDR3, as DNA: TGTGCCAGCAGCCCGATGGGGGGGAGTGAAAAACTGTTTTTT.

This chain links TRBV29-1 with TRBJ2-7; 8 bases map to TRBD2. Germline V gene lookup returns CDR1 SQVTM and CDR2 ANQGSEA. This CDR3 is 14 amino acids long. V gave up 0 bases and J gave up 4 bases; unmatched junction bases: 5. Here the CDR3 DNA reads TGCAGCGTTGAAGAGGCGGGGGGCGGGTACGAGCAGTACTTC. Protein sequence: CSVEEAGGGYEQYF.

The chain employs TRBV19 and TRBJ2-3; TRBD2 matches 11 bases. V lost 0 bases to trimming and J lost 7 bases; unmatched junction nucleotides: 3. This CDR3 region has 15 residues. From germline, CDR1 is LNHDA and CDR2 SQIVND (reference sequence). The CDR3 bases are TGTGCCAGTAGTATAGATACTAGCGGGGGATATACGCAGTATTTT. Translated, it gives CASSIDTSGGYTQYF.

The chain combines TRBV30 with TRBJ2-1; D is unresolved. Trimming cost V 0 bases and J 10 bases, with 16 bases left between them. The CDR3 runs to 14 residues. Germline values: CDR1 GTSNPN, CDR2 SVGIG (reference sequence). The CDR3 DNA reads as TGTGCCTGGAGTGTAAATCGGGTCTCTGGAGAGCAGTTCTTC. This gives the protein CAWSVNRVSGEQFF.

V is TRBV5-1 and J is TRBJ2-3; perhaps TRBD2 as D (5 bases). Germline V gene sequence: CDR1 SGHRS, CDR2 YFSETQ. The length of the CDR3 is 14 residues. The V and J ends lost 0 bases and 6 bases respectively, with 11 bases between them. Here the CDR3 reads CASSLEAGPDTQYF. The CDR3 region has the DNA TGCGCCAGCAGCTTGGAGGCGGGTCCGGATACGCAGTATTTT.

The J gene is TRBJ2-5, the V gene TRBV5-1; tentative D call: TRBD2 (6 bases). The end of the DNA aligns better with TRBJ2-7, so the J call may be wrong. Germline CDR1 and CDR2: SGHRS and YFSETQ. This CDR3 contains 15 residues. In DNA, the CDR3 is TGCGCCAGCAGCTTGAACAGCGGGCCCTCCTACGAGCAGTACTTC. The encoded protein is CASSLNSGPSYEQYF.

The DNA for the CDR3 is TGTGCCAGCAGCTTAGCTCACCCGGCGGGGTCGGGTGGCTACACCTTC. Protein: CASSLAHPAGSGGYTF. The gene calls are TRBV7-2 and TRBJ1-2; no firm D call. Trimming pared 0 bases from V and 7 bases from J, leaving 18 bases between. There are 16 residues in the CDR3. Looked up from germline, CDR1 is SGHTA and CDR2 is FQGNSA.

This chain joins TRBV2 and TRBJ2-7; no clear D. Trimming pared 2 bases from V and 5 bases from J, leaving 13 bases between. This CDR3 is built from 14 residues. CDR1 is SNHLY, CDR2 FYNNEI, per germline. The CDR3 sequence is CASSETPGPHEQYF. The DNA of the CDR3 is TGTGCCAGCAGTGAAACTCCGGGTCCCCACGAGCAGTACTTC.

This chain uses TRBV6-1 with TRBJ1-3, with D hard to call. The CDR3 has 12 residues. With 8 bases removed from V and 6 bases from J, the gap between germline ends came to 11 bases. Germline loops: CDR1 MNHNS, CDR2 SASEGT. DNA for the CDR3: TGTGCCAGCGGCAGGTTGAAAAACACCATATATTTT. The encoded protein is CASGRLKNTIYF.

CDR3 region: CASSLAGFGSYEQYF. The CDR3 nucleotides read TGTGCCAGCAGCTTAGCGGGATTTGGGTCCTACGAGCAGTACTTC. V usage is TRBV6-5 and J usage is TRBJ2-7, with 8 bases identical to TRBD2. The germline CDR1 and CDR2 sequences are MNHEY and SVGAGI. V lost 6 bases to trimming and J lost 1 base; unmatched junction nucleotides: 8. The CDR3 contains 15 residues.

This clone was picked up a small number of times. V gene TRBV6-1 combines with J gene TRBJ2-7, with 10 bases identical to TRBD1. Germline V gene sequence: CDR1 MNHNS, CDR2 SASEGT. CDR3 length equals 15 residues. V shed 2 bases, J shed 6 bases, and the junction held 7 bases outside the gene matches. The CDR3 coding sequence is TGTGCCAGCAGTGAATGGGGACAGGGGAGATCCGAGCAGTACTTC. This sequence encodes CASSEWGQGRSEQYF.

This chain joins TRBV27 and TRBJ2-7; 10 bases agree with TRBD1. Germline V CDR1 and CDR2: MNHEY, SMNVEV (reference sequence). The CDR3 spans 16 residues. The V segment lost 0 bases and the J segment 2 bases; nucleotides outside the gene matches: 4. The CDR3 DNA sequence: TGTGCCAGCAGTTTATCTGGGACAGGGGTGGCCTACGAGCAGTACTTC. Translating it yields CASSLSGTGVAYEQYF.

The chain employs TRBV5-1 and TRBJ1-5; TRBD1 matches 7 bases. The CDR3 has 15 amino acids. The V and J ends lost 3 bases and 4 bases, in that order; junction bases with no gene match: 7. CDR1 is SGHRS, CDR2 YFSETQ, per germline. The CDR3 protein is CASSSTTGDNQPQHF. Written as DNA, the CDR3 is TGCGCCAGCAGCTCGACCACAGGGGATAATCAGCCCCAGCATTTT.

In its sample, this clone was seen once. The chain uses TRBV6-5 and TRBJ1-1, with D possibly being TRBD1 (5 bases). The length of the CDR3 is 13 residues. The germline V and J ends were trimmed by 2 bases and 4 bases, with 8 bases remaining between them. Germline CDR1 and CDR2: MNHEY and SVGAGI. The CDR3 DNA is TGTGCCAGCAGTTACGCAGGGTTCACTGAAGCTTTCTTT. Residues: CASSYAGFTEAFF.

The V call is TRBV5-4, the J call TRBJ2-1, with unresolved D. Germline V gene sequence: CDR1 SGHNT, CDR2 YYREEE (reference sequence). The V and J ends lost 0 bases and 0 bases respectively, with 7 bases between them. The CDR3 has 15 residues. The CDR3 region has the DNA TGTGCCAGCAGCTTGGATGCTAGCTCCTACAATGAGCAGTTCTTC. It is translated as CASSLDASSYNEQFF.

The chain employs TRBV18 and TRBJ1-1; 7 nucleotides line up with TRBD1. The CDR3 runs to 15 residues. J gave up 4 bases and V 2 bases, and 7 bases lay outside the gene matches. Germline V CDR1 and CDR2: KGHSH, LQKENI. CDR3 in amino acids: CASSPNRGEITEAFF. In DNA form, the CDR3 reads TGTGCCAGCTCACCAAACAGGGGAGAGATCACTGAAGCTTTCTTT.

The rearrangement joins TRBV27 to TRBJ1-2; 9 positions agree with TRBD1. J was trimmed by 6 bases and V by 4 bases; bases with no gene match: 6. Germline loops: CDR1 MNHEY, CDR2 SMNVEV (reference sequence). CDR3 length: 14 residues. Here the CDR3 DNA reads TGTGCCAGCAGTTCATCCGGGACAGGGAATGGCTACACCTTC. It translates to CASSSSGTGNGYTF.

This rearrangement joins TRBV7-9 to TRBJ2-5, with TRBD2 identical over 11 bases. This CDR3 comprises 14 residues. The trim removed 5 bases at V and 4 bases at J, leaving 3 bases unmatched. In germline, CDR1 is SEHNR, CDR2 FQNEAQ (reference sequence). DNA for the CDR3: TGTGCCAGCAGCATTCTAGCGGGAGGAGAGACCCAGTACTTC. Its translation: CASSILAGGETQYF.